This T cell receptor (beta chain) was sequenced during a study of T cell responses to AZD1222 COVID-19 vaccine. Overall study results and limits: Spike-wide vaccine-associated CD4 TCRs dominated at 160-218 and 743-854. When two AZD1222 doses had been given, Spike-specific TCR breadth and depth rose. Mostly white British, mostly female donors; authors suggested clonal diversity may be underestimated. Just 6 or 7 people given AZD1222 tested seropositive at baseline.

Concerning this clone: The antigen remains unidentified.

Using immunoSEQ multiplex PCR, the repertoire was profiled, and TCRdb retains in-frame clones only, with some absent. The sample has tens of thousands of clones, about nine tenths seen once. CDR3 length equals 14 residues. In germline, CDR1 is SNHLY, CDR2 FYNNEI. V lost 3 bases and J lost 7; bases outside the gene matches: 3. The origin of this receptor is an adult in good health. Source: peripheral blood, taken on day 0 of AZD1222 vaccination. This chain connects TRBV2 to TRBJ1-4, with 9 bases identical to TRBD1. CDR3 in amino acids: CASSDGTGIEKLFF. CDR3 sequence (DNA): TGTGCCAGCAGTGATGGGACAGGGATTGAAAAACTGTTTTTT. The full variable domain, with the rest looked up from reference TRBV2 and TRBJ1-4, is EPEVTQTPSHQVTQMGQEVILRCVPISNHLYFYWYRQILGQKVEFLVSFYNNEISEKSEIFDDQFSVERPDGSNFTLKIRSTKLEDSAMYFCASSDGTGIEKLFFGSGTQLSVL.